The 4 T cell receptor beta chains in this list originate from one sample, sequenced in a study of T-cell memory formation after mild COVID-19. TCRdb called the 5' RACE reads again in MiXCR, with one record for every CDR3 protein. Of more than 200,000 distinct CDR3 sequences in the sample, 16% are singletons; the top ten hold approximately 3.6%. The sample consisted of PBMCs or a T cell subset sorted from them (not recorded which). The receptors shown here come from a young man who had mild COVID-19 (a few samples of this study predate the infection). Cell type and time point are not known.

The V and J genes are TRBV15 and TRBJ2-3, with 10 positions matching TRBD2. The CDR3 is made up of 18 amino acids. V shed 0 bases, J shed 6 bases, and the junction held 12 bases outside the gene matches. Germline values: CDR1 LNHNV, CDR2 YYDKDF (reference sequence). CDR3 nucleotide sequence: TGTGCCACCAGCAGAGATGGGACGCAGCGGGGGGGCCCCGATACGCAGTATTTT. Its translation is CATSRDGTQRGGPDTQYF. The full variable domain, rest sourced from reference TRBV15 and TRBJ2-3, is DAMVIQNPRYQVTQFGKPVTLSCSQTLNHNVMYWYQQKSSQAPKLLFHYYDKDFNNEADTPDNFQSRRPNTSFCFLDIRSPGLGDTAMYLCATSRDGTQRGGPDTQYFGPGTRLTVL.

This clonotype was seen a handful of times. The gene calls are TRBV27 and TRBJ2-3, with 14 bases matching TRBD2. V was clipped by 3 bases and J by 5 bases; unmatched bases: 1. The CDR3 consists of 15 residues. The germline CDR1 and CDR2 sequences are MNHEY and SMNVEV (reference sequence). For the CDR3, the DNA is TGTGCCAGCAGTTTGACTAGCGGGGGGGGAGATACGCAGTATTTT. It encodes CASSLTSGGGDTQYF.

This clonotype was counted between two and nine times. The chain uses TRBV7-2 and TRBJ2-3; no clear D gene. Germline V CDR1 and CDR2: SGHTA, FQGNSA. This CDR3 region has 17 residues. Trimming pared 5 bases from V and 4 bases from J, leaving 22 bases between. CDR3 residues: CASSDTPPPPSPDTQYF. The CDR3 DNA follows: TGTGCCAGCAGCGATACCCCTCCGCCACCTTCCCCAGATACGCAGTATTTT.

V and J are TRBV5-4 and TRBJ1-1, with 10 bases lining up with TRBD1. V gave up 5 bases and J gave up 2 bases; unmatched junction bases: 6. The germline gives CDR1 SGHNT, CDR2 YYREEE (reference sequence). The CDR3 runs to 15 residues. Here the CDR3 DNA reads TGTGCCAGCAGGTCGACAGGGGGCCATAACACTGAAGCTTTCTTT. Protein: CASRSTGGHNTEAFF.